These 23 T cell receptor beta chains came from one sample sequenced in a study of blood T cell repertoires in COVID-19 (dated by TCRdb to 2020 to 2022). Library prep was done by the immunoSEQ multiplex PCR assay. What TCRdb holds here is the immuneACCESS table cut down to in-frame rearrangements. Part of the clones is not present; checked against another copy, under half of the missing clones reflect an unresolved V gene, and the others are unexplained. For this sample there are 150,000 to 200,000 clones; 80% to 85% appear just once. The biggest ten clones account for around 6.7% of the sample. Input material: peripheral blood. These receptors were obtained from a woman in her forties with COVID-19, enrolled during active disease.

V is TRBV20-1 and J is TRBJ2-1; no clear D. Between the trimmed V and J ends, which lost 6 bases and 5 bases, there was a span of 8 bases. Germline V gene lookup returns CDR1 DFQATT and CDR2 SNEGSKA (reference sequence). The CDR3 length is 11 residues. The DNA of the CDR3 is TGCAGTGCATACAGAAACAATGAGCAGTTCTTC. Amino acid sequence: CSAYRNNEQFF.

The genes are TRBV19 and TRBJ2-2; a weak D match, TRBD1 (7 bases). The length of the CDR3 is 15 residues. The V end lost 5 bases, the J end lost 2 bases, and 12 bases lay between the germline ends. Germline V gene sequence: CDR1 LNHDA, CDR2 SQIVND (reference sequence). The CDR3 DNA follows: TGTGCCAGTAGTGGCGGGACAGCAAACACCGGGGAGCTGTTTTTT. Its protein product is CASSGGTANTGELFF. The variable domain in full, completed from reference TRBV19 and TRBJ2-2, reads DGGITQSPKYLFRKEGQNVTLSCEQNLNHDAMYWYRQDPGQGLRLIYYSQIVNDFQKGDIAEGYSVSREKKESFPLTVTSAQKNPTAFYLCASSGGTANTGELFFGEGSRLTVL.

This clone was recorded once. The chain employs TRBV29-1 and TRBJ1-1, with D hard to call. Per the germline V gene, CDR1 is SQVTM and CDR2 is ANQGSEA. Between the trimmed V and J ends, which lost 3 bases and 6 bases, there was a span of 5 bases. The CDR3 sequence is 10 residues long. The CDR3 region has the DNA TGCAGCGTTGAGGGAGCTGAAGCTTTCTTT. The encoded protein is CSVEGAEAFF.

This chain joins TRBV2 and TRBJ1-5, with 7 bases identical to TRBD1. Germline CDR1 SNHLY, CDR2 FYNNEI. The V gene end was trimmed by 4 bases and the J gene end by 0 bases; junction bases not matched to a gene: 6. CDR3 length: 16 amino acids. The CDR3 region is CASSADRVGSNQPQHF. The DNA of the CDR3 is TGTGCCAGCAGTGCCGACAGGGTAGGTAGCAATCAGCCCCAGCATTTT.

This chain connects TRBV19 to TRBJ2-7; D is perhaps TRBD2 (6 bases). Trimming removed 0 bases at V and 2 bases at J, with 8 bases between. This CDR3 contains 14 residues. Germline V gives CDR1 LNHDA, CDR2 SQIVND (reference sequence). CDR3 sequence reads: CASSIEEGPYEQYF. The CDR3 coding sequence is TGTGCCAGTAGTATAGAGGAGGGTCCCTACGAGCAGTACTTC.

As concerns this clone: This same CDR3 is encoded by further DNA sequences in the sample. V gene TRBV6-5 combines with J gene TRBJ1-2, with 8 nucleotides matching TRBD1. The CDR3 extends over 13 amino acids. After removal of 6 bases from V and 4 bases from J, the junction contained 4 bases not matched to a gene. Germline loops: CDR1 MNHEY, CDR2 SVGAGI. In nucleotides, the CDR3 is TGTGCCAGCAGCTCTGGACAGGGCTATGGCTACACCTTC. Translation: CASSSGQGYGYTF.

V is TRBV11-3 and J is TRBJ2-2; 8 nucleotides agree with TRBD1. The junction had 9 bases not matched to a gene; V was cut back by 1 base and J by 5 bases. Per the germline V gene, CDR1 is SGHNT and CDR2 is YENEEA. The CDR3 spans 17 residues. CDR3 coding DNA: TGTGCCAGCAGCTTAGCTCCCGGACAGGGTAAAACCGGGGAGCTGTTTTTT. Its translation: CASSLAPGQGKTGELFF.

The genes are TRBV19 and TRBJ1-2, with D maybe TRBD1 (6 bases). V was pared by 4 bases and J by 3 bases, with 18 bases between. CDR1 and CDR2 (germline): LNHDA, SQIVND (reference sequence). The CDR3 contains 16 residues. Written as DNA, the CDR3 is TGTGCCAGTAGTAATGGGGCTGCCAGGGGCCACTATGGCTACACCTTC. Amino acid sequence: CASSNGAARGHYGYTF.

The CDR3 coding sequence is TGTGCCAGCAGCGCGCAGGGGGCTCGGCAGCCCCAGCATTTT. It encodes CASSAQGARQPQHF. The chain combines TRBV14 with TRBJ1-5; 8 positions agree with TRBD1. Germline-derived CDR1 and CDR2 are SGHDN and FVKESK. Trimming cost V 5 bases and J 7 bases; bases outside gene matches: 7. CDR3 length: 14 amino acids.

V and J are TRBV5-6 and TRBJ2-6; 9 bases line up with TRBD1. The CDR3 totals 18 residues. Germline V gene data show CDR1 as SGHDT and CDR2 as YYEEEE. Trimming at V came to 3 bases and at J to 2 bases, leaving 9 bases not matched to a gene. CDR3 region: CASSWGTGMLAGANVLTF. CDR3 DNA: TGTGCCAGCAGCTGGGGGACAGGGATGTTGGCTGGGGCCAACGTCCTGACTTTC.

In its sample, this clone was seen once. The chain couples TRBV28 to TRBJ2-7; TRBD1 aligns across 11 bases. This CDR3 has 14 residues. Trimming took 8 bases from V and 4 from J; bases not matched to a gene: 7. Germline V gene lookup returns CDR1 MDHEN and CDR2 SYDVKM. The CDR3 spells CASWDRGVGYEQYF. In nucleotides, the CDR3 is TGTGCCAGCTGGGACAGGGGGGTAGGGTACGAGCAGTACTTC.

CDR3 in amino acids: CASSQKEPGQGYGYTF. The CDR3 nucleotides read TGCGCCAGCAGCCAAAAGGAGCCAGGGCAGGGTTATGGCTACACCTTC. The rearrangement uses TRBV4-1 and TRBJ1-2; the D gene is possibly TRBD1 (5 bases). Trimming took 2 bases from V and 5 from J, leaving 18 bases between them. CDR1 MGHRA and CDR2 YSYEKL come from the germline V gene. CDR3 length: 16 residues.

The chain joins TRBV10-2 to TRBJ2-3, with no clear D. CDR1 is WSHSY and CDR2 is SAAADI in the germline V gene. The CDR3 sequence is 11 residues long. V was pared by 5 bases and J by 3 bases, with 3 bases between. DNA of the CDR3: TGCGCCAGCAGTATAACAGATACGCAGTATTTT. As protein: CASSITDTQYF.

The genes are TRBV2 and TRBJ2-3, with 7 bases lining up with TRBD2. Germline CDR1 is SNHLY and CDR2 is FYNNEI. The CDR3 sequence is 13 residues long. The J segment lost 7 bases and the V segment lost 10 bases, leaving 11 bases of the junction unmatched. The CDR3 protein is CANGAGVVNTQYF. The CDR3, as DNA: TGTGCCAACGGGGCGGGAGTGGTGAATACGCAGTATTTT. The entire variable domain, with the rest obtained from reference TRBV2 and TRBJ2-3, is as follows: EPEVTQTPSHQVTQMGQEVILRCVPISNHLYFYWYRQILGQKVEFLVSFYNNEISEKSEIFDDQFSVERPDGSNFTLKIRSTKLEDSAMYFCANGAGVVNTQYFGPGTRLTVL.

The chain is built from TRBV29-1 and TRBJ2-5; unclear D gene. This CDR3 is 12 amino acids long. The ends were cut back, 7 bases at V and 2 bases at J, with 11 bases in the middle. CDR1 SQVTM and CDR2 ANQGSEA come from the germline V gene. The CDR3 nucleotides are TGCAGCGCTGGCCCCAGACAAGAGACCCAGTACTTC. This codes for CSAGPRQETQYF.

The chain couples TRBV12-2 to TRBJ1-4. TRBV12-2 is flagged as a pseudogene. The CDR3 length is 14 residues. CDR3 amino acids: CASRLKLAREKLFF. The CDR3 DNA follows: TGTGCAAGTCGCTTAAAGCTGGCGCGGGAAAAACTGTTTTTT.

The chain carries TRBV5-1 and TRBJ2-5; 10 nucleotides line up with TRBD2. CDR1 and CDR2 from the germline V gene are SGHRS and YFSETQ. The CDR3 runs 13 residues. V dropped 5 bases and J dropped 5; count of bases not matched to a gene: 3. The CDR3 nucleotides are TGCGCCAGCAGAGCGGGAGGGCCGGAGACCCAGTACTTC. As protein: CASRAGGPETQYF. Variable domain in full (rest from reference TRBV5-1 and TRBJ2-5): KAGVTQTPRYLIKTRGQQVTLSCSPISGHRSVSWYQQTPGQGLQFLFEYFSETQRNKGNFPGRFSGRQFSNSRSEMNVSTLELGDSALYLCASRAGGPETQYFGPGTRLLVL.

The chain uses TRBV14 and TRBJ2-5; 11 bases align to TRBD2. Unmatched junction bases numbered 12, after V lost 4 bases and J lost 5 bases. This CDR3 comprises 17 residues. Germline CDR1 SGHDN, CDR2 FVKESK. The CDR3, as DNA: TGTGCCAGCAGCCGGCTACTAGCGGGAGTGGCGGGGGAGACCCAGTACTTC. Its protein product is CASSRLLAGVAGETQYF.

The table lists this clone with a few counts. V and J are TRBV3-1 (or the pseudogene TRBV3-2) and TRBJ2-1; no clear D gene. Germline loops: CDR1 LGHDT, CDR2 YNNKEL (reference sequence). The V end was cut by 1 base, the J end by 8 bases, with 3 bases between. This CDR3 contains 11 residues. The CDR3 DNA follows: TGTGCCAGCAGCCAAGCTCATGAGCAGTTCTTC. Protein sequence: CASSQAHEQFF.

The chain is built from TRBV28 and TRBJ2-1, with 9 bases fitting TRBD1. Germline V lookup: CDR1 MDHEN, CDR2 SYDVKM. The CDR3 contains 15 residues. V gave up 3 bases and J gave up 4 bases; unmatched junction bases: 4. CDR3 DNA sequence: TGTGCCAGCAGTTTTGGGGACAGGGATTACAATGAGCAGTTCTTC. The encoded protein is CASSFGDRDYNEQFF. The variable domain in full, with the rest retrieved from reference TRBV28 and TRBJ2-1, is DVKVTQSSRYLVKRTGEKVFLECVQDMDHENMFWYRQDPGLGLRLIYFSYDVKMKEKGDIPEGYSVSREKKERFSLILESASTNQTSMYLCASSFGDRDYNEQFFGPGTRLTVL.

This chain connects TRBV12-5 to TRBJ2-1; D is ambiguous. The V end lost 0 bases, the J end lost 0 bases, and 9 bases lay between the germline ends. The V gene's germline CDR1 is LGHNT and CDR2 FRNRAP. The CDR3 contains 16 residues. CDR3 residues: CASGLVPTGSYNEQFF. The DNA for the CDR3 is TGTGCTAGTGGTTTGGTACCGACGGGCTCCTACAATGAGCAGTTCTTC.

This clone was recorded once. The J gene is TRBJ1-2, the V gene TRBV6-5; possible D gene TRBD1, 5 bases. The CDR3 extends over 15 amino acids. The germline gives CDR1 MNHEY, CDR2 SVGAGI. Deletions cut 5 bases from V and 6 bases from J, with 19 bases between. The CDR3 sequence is CASSPQGRKVDGYTF. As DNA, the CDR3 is TGTGCCAGCAGTCCGCAGGGCAGGAAAGTGGATGGCTACACCTTC.

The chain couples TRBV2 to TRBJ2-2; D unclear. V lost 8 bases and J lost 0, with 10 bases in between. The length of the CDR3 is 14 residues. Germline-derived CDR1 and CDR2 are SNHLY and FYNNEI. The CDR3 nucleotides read TGTGCCAGCCCTTCAGCGTCGAACACCGGGGAGCTGTTTTTT. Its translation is CASPSASNTGELFF.